These 2 T cell receptor beta chains were all obtained from the same sample, sequenced in a study of T-cell reconstitution after alpha-beta-depleted transplantation in children. Library preparation (for TCRbeta) was performed with unique molecular identifiers. A single record per CDR3 protein comes from TCRdb applying MiXCR to the PCR reads. The repertoire consists of under 85,000 distinct CDR3 sequences, with around a sixth occurring once and the leading ten covering about half. The sample here was PBMCs, mostly from graft donor cells, taken 360 days after TCRalphabeta/CD19-depleted stem cell transplant. The receptors come from a male patient aged 2 to 9 who had a stem cell transplant for acute lymphoblastic leukemia, so the T cells may come from the graft donor.

This clonotype was seen at least ten times. The chain recombines TRBV24-1 with TRBJ2-5, with D unclear. This CDR3 contains 13 residues. Between the trimmed V and J ends, which lost 0 bases and 2 bases, there was a span of 3 bases. Germline CDR1 KGHDR, CDR2 SFDVKD. CDR3 nucleotides: TGTGCCACCAGTGATTTGATACAAGAGACCCAGTACTTC. Its translation: CATSDLIQETQYF.

This clonotype was counted only a few times. The J gene is TRBJ2-3, the V gene TRBV24-1, with D perhaps TRBD1 (7 bases). The CDR3 contains 15 residues. CDR1 KGHDR and CDR2 SFDVKD come from the germline V gene. V lost 3 bases and J lost 1, with 10 bases in between. CDR3 sequence (DNA): TGTGCCACCAGTGATCGCGGGACAGGCACAGATACGCAGTATTTT. Translation gives CATSDRGTGTDTQYF.